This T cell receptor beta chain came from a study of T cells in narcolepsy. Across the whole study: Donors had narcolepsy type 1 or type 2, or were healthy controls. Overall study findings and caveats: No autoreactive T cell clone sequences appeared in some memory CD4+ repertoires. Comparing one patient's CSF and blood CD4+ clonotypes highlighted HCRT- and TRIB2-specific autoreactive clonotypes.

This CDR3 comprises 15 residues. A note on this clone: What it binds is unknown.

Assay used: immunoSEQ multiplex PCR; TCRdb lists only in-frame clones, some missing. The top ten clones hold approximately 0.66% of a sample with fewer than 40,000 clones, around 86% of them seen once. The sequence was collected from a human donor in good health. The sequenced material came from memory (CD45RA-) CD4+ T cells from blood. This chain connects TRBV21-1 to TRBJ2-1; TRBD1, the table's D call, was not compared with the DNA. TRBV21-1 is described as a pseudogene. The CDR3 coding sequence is TGTGCCAGCACCAGGAGTAGGGGCCTCTACAATGAGCAGTTCTTC. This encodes CASTRSRGLYNEQFF.